Given below is one T cell receptor (beta chain) in context. Its antigen remains unidentified. This CDR3 spans 15 amino acids. V lost 5 bases and J lost 3; bases outside the gene matches: 5. The germline V gene encodes CDR1 LNHDA and CDR2 SQIVND (reference sequence). Profiled with immunoSEQ multiplex PCR; TCRdb holds only in-frame clones, not every one. The sample holds under 130,000 clones, roughly 90% seen once. This entry comes from a study of T cell responses to AZD1222 COVID-19 vaccine. General study points: Mostly white British, mostly female donors; authors suggested clonal diversity may be underestimated. Seropositive AZD1222 recipients at baseline numbered only five to seven. Repertoires were collected only later (after the peak T cell response had occurred).

This sequence was found in an adult in good health. Sample: peripheral blood, taken on day 0 of AZD1222 vaccination. This chain connects TRBV19 to TRBJ2-1; TRBD2 matches 9 bases. The DNA for the CDR3 is TGTGCCAGTAGTGTTCAGCGGGGGGTCTACAATGAGCAGTTCTTC. It encodes CASSVQRGVYNEQFF.